The next 5 T cell receptor beta chains were all read from a single sample in a study of blood T cell repertoires in COVID-19. Sequencing was performed with immunoSEQ multiplex PCR; in TCRdb, only in-frame clones are kept and a portion is missing. Among 350,000 to 400,000 clones listed, around 87% were seen once. The source material was PBMCs or T cells enriched from blood (not recorded which). Every receptor here comes from a man in his forties in a cohort exposed to, infected with or recovered from COVID-19 (not recorded which).

The gene calls are TRBV18 and TRBJ2-3, with D perhaps matching TRBD2 (6 bases). V gave up 5 bases and J gave up 1 base, with 22 bases separating them. Germline CDR1 and CDR2: KGHSH and LQKENI. The CDR3 covers 18 residues. The CDR3 DNA follows: TGTGCCAGCTCATACACCTTCTCCGCGGGACGGGGCACAGATACGCAGTATTTT. Translation gives CASSYTFSAGRGTDTQYF.

The J gene is TRBJ1-2, the V gene TRBV29-1; D call uncertain. V lost 4 bases to trimming and J lost 2 bases, with 14 bases between them. Germline CDR1 and CDR2: SQVTM and ANQGSEA. CDR3 size: 14 residues. Here the CDR3 reads CSVGAGAGNYGYTF. The CDR3 DNA follows: TGCAGCGTTGGGGCAGGCGCCGGAAACTATGGCTACACCTTC. The full variable domain, its missing parts supplied by reference TRBV29-1 and TRBJ1-2, is SAVISQKPSRDICQRGTSLTIQCQVDSQVTMMFWYRQQPGQSLTLIATANQGSEATYESGFVIDKFPISRPNLTFSTLTVSNMSPEDSSIYLCSVGAGAGNYGYTFGSGTRLTVV.

The rearrangement uses TRBV3-1 (or the pseudogene TRBV3-2) and TRBJ2-7, with TRBD2 matching 12 bases. Trimming at V came to 5 bases and at J to 7 bases, leaving 12 bases not matched to a gene. Germline V lookup: CDR1 LGHDT, CDR2 YNNKEL (reference sequence). This CDR3 region has 16 residues. CDR3 sequence reads: CASSTTLAGGPQEQYF. In DNA form, the CDR3 reads TGTGCCAGCAGCACGACTCTAGCGGGAGGGCCTCAGGAGCAGTACTTC.

The V and J genes are TRBV11-3 and TRBJ2-1, with 7 bases that match TRBD2. CDR1 is SGHNT and CDR2 is YENEEA in the germline V gene. The V and J ends lost 5 bases and 2 bases, in that order; junction bases with no gene match: 9. The CDR3 loop spans 16 amino acids. CDR3 sequence: CASSGGATSAYNEQFF. DNA of the CDR3: TGTGCCAGCAGCGGAGGGGCTACTAGCGCCTACAATGAGCAGTTCTTC.

V is TRBV2 and J is TRBJ2-7; 7 bases are shared with TRBD2. V dropped 7 bases and J dropped 2; count of bases not matched to a gene: 2. This CDR3 is built from 12 residues. Germline V gene data show CDR1 as SNHLY and CDR2 as FYNNEI. In DNA form, the CDR3 reads TGTGCCAGCAAGGGACTACCCTACGAGCAGTACTTC. Amino acid sequence: CASKGLPYEQYF.